The T cell receptor beta chain described here comes from a study of cytomegalovirus exposure and HLA in healthy donors. After removal of 5 bases from V and 4 bases from J, the junction contained 5 bases not matched to a gene. The length of the CDR3 is 15 residues. Germline loops: CDR1 SGHVS, CDR2 FNYEAQ. PCR used 60 Vbeta primers and 13 Jbeta primers. In the original processing: A later analysis counted some 87 million unique TCR beta chains, some 12 million shared. This table comes from immunoSEQ multiplex PCR, and its TCRdb copy is limited to in-frame clones, with some not included. V, J and clone size reflect that table, while D and trimming were determined from the DNA. Counted here are some 100,000 clones, approximately 80% occurring once; the ten biggest clones make up around 12%. This clone has just one count.

The clonotype was recovered from a middle-aged woman in good health and CMV-seropositive. Source material: PBMCs. The chain recombines TRBV7-6 with TRBJ2-1, with TRBD2 matching 10 bases. Here the CDR3 DNA reads TGTGCCAGCAGCCTCGTAGCGGGGGGATACAATGAGCAGTTCTTC. Amino acids: CASSLVAGGYNEQFF.